What follows are 24 T cell receptor beta chains derived from one specimen sequenced in a study of T cells in Graves' hyperthyroidism and ophthalmopathy. Amplification targeted TCR beta CDR3 regions from RNA transcripts. During a first-round RT-PCR of the TCR CDR3, the HTBI primer set was used. MiXCR, applied by TCRdb to the multiplex PCR reads, yields one record per CDR3 protein. The data contain some 550,000 distinct CDR3 sequences, under 25% of them singletons. The sequencing sample was made of blood. The receptors come from a man between 18 and 35 years old with Graves' hyperthyroidism.

J is TRBJ2-5 and V is TRBV11-2; D is uncertain. Germline values: CDR1 SGHAT, CDR2 FQNNGV. The CDR3 contains 13 residues. The V end was cut by 3 bases, the J end by 2 bases, with 7 bases between. DNA for the CDR3: TGTGCCAGCAGCTTCACCCCTCAAGAGACCCAGTACTTC. Translated, it gives CASSFTPQETQYF.

Concerning this clonotype: One end of the junction does not line up with germline, which may come from a read error. The V call is TRBV29-1, the J call TRBJ2-7; the D is unclear. The length of the CDR3 is 11 residues. Germline CDR1 reads SQVTM; CDR2 reads ANQGSEA. The CDR3 loop is CSAVTSYDQYF. Written as DNA, the CDR3 is TGCAGCGCTGTCACATCCTACGATCAGTACTTC.

This clonotype was observed many times. J is TRBJ1-5 and V is TRBV2, with 7 bases matching TRBD1. The CDR3 is made up of 14 amino acids. The trim removed 5 bases at V and 4 bases at J, leaving 5 bases unmatched. In germline, CDR1 is SNHLY, CDR2 FYNNEI. CDR3 protein: CASSKQGINQPQHF. CDR3 DNA sequence: TGTGCCAGCAGTAAACAGGGGATTAATCAGCCCCAGCATTTT.

The rearrangement uses TRBV29-1 and TRBJ1-2; D possibly corresponds to TRBD1 (6 bases). V was trimmed by 6 bases and J by 6 bases, leaving 14 bases between them. This CDR3 contains 12 residues. Germline lookup yields CDR1 SQVTM and CDR2 ANQGSEA. CDR3 DNA sequence: TGCAGCGTGAAGGAGGGGGAGGATGGCTACACCTTC. The encoded protein is CSVKEGEDGYTF.

This clonotype was counted a single time. This chain links TRBV29-1 with TRBJ2-7; 9 bases map to TRBD2. Germline CDR1 SQVTM, CDR2 ANQGSEA. The CDR3 is made up of 13 amino acids. Trimming took 5 bases from V and 3 from J; bases not matched to a gene: 5. CDR3 sequence (DNA): TGCAGCGTTTATAGCGGGGGAAACTACGAGCAGTACTTC. This gives the protein CSVYSGGNYEQYF.

The rearrangement links TRBV6-2 or TRBV6-3 to TRBJ1-2; 12 bases match TRBD1. This CDR3 region has 18 residues. Germline CDR1 is MNHEY and CDR2 is SVGEGT. The ends lost 6 bases at V and 4 bases at J; junction bases unmatched: 15. The CDR3 spells CASSYGPGQGALGYGYTF. The DNA of the CDR3 is TGTGCCAGCAGCTACGGCCCGGGACAGGGGGCATTAGGCTATGGCTACACCTTC.

The CDR3 DNA reads as TGCAGTGCTAGTCCCACCGCGGGGAGGAACCAAGAGACCCAGTACTTC. Protein sequence: CSASPTAGRNQETQYF. The genes are TRBV20-1 and TRBJ2-5, with a tentative D call TRBD2 (6 bases). The CDR3 totals 16 residues. Per the germline V gene, CDR1 is DFQATT and CDR2 is SNEGSKA (reference sequence). Trimming stripped 3 bases from V and 0 bases from J, with 17 bases between.

This clonotype was observed at least ten times. The V gene is TRBV12-3 or TRBV12-4, the J gene TRBJ1-1; TRBD1 matches at 7 bases. This CDR3 is 13 amino acids long. With V trimmed by 7 bases and J by 4 bases, 6 bases remained unmatched. The CDR3 region has the DNA TGTGCCAGCATCCCCGAGGGGGCCACTGAAGCTTTCTTT. It specifies CASIPEGATEAFF.

This clonotype has a handful of counts. This chain connects TRBV6-1 to TRBJ1-1, with 7 nucleotides matching TRBD1. In germline, CDR1 is MNHNS, CDR2 SASEGT. The CDR3 is 14 amino acids. Unmatched junction bases numbered 6, after V lost 6 bases and J lost 2 bases. The CDR3 is CASSQGDSNTEAFF. The CDR3 coding sequence is TGTGCCAGCAGCCAAGGGGACAGTAACACTGAAGCTTTCTTT.

This clonotype was observed many times. This sequence joins TRBV20-1 and TRBJ2-5, with 8 bases matching TRBD2. V lost 1 base, J lost 5 bases, and 9 bases stayed unmatched. The CDR3 is 15 residues long. Germline V gives CDR1 DFQATT, CDR2 SNEGSKA (reference sequence). The CDR3 here is CSARVWSGGTETQYF. Here the CDR3 DNA reads TGCAGTGCTAGAGTGTGGAGCGGGGGTACGGAGACCCAGTACTTC.

This clonotype was recorded once. The rearrangement joins TRBV6-2 or TRBV6-3 to TRBJ2-5, with 13 positions matching TRBD2. The CDR3 is 15 amino acids. J was trimmed by 5 bases and V by 5 bases; bases with no gene match: 5. Germline loops: CDR1 MNHEY, CDR2 SVGEGT. The CDR3 DNA reads TGTGCCAGCAGTGGACTAGCGGGAGTTGGTGAGACCCAGTACTTC. Translation: CASSGLAGVGETQYF.

In its sample, this clonotype was seen many times. This sequence joins TRBV4-1 and TRBJ1-2; possible D gene TRBD1, 5 bases. CDR1 MGHRA and CDR2 YSYEKL come from the germline V gene. The CDR3 totals 16 residues. V was clipped by 0 bases and J by 4 bases, with 15 bases between them. CDR3 residues: CASSQDHRGIIYGYTF. In DNA form, the CDR3 reads TGCGCCAGCAGCCAAGATCATCGGGGGATCATCTATGGCTACACCTTC.

This clonotype appeared many times. The chain employs TRBV20-1 and TRBJ2-2; D is unclear. V shed 1 base and J shed 1 base, with 7 bases lying between them. The CDR3 extends over 14 amino acids. Germline loops: CDR1 DFQATT, CDR2 SNEGSKA (reference sequence). The DNA for the CDR3 is TGCAGTGCTAGAGTCTCGGGGAACACCGGGGAGCTGTTTTTT. Translated: CSARVSGNTGELFF.

Ten or more counts support this clonotype. This sequence joins TRBV7-9 and TRBJ1-5, with 8 bases matching TRBD1. Per the germline V gene, CDR1 is SEHNR and CDR2 is FQNEAQ (reference sequence). CDR3 size: 14 residues. With V trimmed by 5 bases and J by 5 bases, 5 bases remained unmatched. This CDR3 reads CASSGQTGDQPQHF. The CDR3 DNA sequence: TGTGCCAGCAGCGGCCAGACAGGGGATCAGCCCCAGCATTTT. The full variable domain, in which reference TRBV7-9 and TRBJ1-5 provide the parts outside the CDR3, is DTGVSQNPRHKITKRGQNVTFRCDPISEHNRLYWYRQTLGQGPEFLTYFQNEAQLEKSRLLSDRFSAERPKGSFSTLEIQRTEQGDSAMYLCASSGQTGDQPQHFGDGTRLSIL.

There are many counts of this clonotype. This sequence joins TRBV10-3 and TRBJ1-1; tentative D call: TRBD1 (6 bases). The CDR3 is 14 residues long. CDR1 is ENHRY and CDR2 is SYGVKD in the germline V gene. V lost 7 bases and J lost 1, with 13 bases in between. CDR3 in amino acids: CAINNRERNTEAFF. As DNA, the CDR3 is TGTGCCATCAACAACAGGGAAAGGAACACTGAAGCTTTCTTT.

This clonotype showed up many times. The chain couples TRBV6-1 to TRBJ2-5; 12 bases fit TRBD2. The trim removed 6 bases at V and 5 bases at J, leaving 7 bases unmatched. From germline, CDR1 is MNHNS and CDR2 SASEGT. CDR3 size: 15 residues. DNA of the CDR3: TGTGCCAGCAGCAGACTAGCGGGGGAAAGGGAGACCCAGTACTTC. Residues: CASSRLAGERETQYF.

The chain uses TRBV6-4 and TRBJ2-1, with TRBD2 matching 11 bases. CDR1 and CDR2 (germline): MRHNA, SNTAGT. The V gene end was trimmed by 6 bases and the J gene end by 5 bases; junction bases not matched to a gene: 6. CDR3 size: 15 residues. DNA for the CDR3: TGTGCCAGCAGACCCGGGACTAGCGGTAACAATGAGCAGTTCTTC. The encoded protein is CASRPGTSGNNEQFF.

This clonotype was counted a few times. The V call is TRBV10-3, the J call TRBJ2-7; D unclear. V was trimmed by 3 bases and J by 0 bases, leaving 12 bases between them. Per germline, CDR1 ENHRY and CDR2 SYGVKD. There are 15 residues in the CDR3. The CDR3 here is CAISEGELLSYEQYF. The CDR3 bases are TGTGCCATCAGTGAAGGAGAGCTTCTCTCCTACGAGCAGTACTTC.

This clonotype was seen repeatedly, ten times or more. The chain couples TRBV5-1 to TRBJ1-2; 7 bases line up with TRBD1. The germline gives CDR1 SGHRS, CDR2 YFSETQ. J lost 8 bases, V lost 5 bases, and 12 bases had no gene match. This CDR3 region has 14 residues. The CDR3 reads CASRRTGETWGYTF. In DNA, the CDR3 is TGCGCCAGCAGGAGGACAGGAGAAACTTGGGGCTACACCTTC.

This clonotype was detected many times. The V call is TRBV5-1, the J call TRBJ2-5, with D tentatively TRBD1 (6 bases). CDR1 and CDR2 from the germline V gene are SGHRS and YFSETQ. V was shortened by 6 bases and J by 1 base, with 13 bases between the two germline ends. CDR3 length: 14 amino acids. The CDR3 loop is CASTTDSGQETQYF. CDR3 DNA sequence: TGCGCCAGCACCACGGACAGTGGCCAAGAGACCCAGTACTTC.

This clonotype was counted at least ten times. The J gene is TRBJ2-7, the V gene TRBV6-5; D unresolved. V shed 0 bases and J shed 6 bases, with 6 bases lying between them. The length of the CDR3 is 12 residues. In germline, CDR1 is MNHEY, CDR2 SVGAGI. Written as DNA, the CDR3 is TGTGCCAGCAGTTACTCGGAAGGCGAGCAGTACTTC. This gives the protein CASSYSEGEQYF.

The V gene is TRBV12-3 or TRBV12-4, the J gene TRBJ2-5; 8 nucleotides align to TRBD2. This CDR3 spans 17 amino acids. Trimming cost V 5 bases and J 1 base; bases outside gene matches: 12. CDR3 protein: CASSPGGGTTPQETQYF. CDR3 nucleotides: TGTGCCAGCAGTCCCGGGGGGGGGACTACCCCCCAAGAGACCCAGTACTTC.

This clonotype was found many times. This chain links TRBV27 with TRBJ1-5; D is unclear. Germline CDR1 is MNHEY and CDR2 is SMNVEV (reference sequence). V gave up 4 bases and J gave up 7 bases, with 11 bases separating them. The CDR3 runs to 13 residues. As DNA, the CDR3 is TGTGCCAGCAGTTCCGGGTGGGGACAGCCCCAGCATTTT. Translated: CASSSGWGQPQHF.

This clonotype was counted at least ten times. The V and J genes are TRBV20-1 and TRBJ1-5, with 8 nucleotides matching TRBD1. This CDR3 comprises 13 residues. Trimming at V came to 6 bases and at J to 5 bases, leaving 6 bases not matched to a gene. Germline assignment: CDR1 DFQATT and CDR2 SNEGSKA (reference sequence). CDR3 amino acids: CSATGGVDQPQHF. In DNA form, the CDR3 reads TGCAGTGCCACAGGGGGAGTGGATCAGCCCCAGCATTTT.